This T cell receptor beta chain appears in the sequencing data of a study of OX40 agonist ivuxolimab in advanced cancers. Regarding the study as a whole: Expanded clones were, on average, more numerous in CD8+ T cells than in CD4+. Both blood CD4+ and CD8+ T cells showed clonal growth by week 6 at 0.1 to 3.0 mg/kg.

Prior autoimmune disease or systemic immunosuppression barred patients. The CDR3 runs to 13 residues. Germline assignment: CDR1 MNHEY and CDR2 SVGAGI. V shed 6 bases and J shed 3 bases, with 12 bases lying between them. This clone was recorded only once. Its antigen is not identified. Sequencing was performed with immunoSEQ multiplex PCR; in TCRdb, only in-frame clones are kept and a portion is missing. Here the sample spans about 79,000 clones, roughly 90% being singletons. J is TRBJ2-7 and V is TRBV6-5; D perhaps matches TRBD1 (6 bases). This specimen consisted of CD4+ or CD8+ T cells sorted from blood, obtained in a trial of the OX40 agonist ivuxolimab. This receptor was identified in an adult with an advanced solid tumor such as melanoma, head and neck, liver or kidney cancer. The CDR3 bases are TGTGCCAGCAGCTCACAGGGTTACTACGAGCAGTACTTC. Encoded protein: CASSSQGYYEQYF.